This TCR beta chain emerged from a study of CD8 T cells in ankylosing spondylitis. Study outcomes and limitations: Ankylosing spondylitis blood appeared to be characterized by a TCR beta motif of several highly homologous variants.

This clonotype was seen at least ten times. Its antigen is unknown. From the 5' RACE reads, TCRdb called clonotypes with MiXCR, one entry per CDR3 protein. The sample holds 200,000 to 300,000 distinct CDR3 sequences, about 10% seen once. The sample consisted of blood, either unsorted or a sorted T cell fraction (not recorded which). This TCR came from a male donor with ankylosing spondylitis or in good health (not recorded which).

The CDR3 sequence: CASSLDRDEQYF. CDR3 DNA sequence: TGCGCCAGCAGCTTGGACAGGGACGAGCAGTACTTC. The rearrangement links TRBV5-1 to TRBJ2-7; a possible D gene is TRBD1 (6 bases). The CDR3 extends over 12 amino acids. The germline V gene encodes CDR1 SGHRS and CDR2 YFSETQ. V gave up 0 bases and J gave up 5 bases, with 6 bases separating them.